This TCR beta chain was observed in a study of monozygotic twins with inflammatory bowel disease. TCRdb reprocessed the 5' RACE reads and stores each CDR3 protein as one record, lacking DNA. The sample features approximately 400,000 distinct CDR3 sequences, with 2% to 3% in its top ten. In germline, CDR1 is SGHVS, CDR2 FQNEAQ. This CDR3 has 15 residues. As to this clonotype: Antigen: not known.

Notes on the study in general: IBD-affected twins scored below their healthy co-twins in TCRbeta diversity (inverse Simpson).

Sequencing input: blood. This TCR was recovered from a human donor with ulcerative colitis or Crohn's disease, or a healthy co-twin of an affected twin (not recorded which). The chain uses TRBV7-8 and TRBJ2-2; absent DNA, TCRdb's TRBD2 call cannot be checked. The CDR3 region is CASSNRREGTGELFF.